The rows below give T cell receptor beta chains drawn from one sample of a study of beta chain features in type 1 diabetes. Using immunoSEQ multiplex PCR, the repertoire was profiled, and TCRdb retains in-frame clones only, with some absent. The table lists around 280,000 clones, 15% of them singletons, with approximately 0.015% in the top ten. The sequencing sample was made of naive CD4+ T cells from blood. All receptors come from a man younger than 30 with type 1 diabetes. CDR3s include the opening cysteine and the closing phenylalanine or tryptophan. A D gene is named only where the DNA matches it firmly. Only some rows state a clone size, as once, few, many or a class for expanded clones.

abundance,len,d_gene,v_gene,j_gene,CDR3aa,CDR3nt
.,14,.,TRBV2,TRBJ1-6,CASSTGIDNSPLHF,TGTGCCAGCAGTACAGGGATTGATAATTCACCCCTCCACTTT
few,13,TRBD1,TRBV9,TRBJ2-3,CASSVSGGDTQYF,TGTGCCAGCAGCGTTTCAGGGGGAGATACGCAGTATTTT
.,13,TRBD1,TRBV5-1,TRBJ1-2,CASSLEDREGYTF,TGCGCCAGCAGCTTGGAGGACAGGGAAGGCTACACCTTC
.,16,TRBD1,TRBV10-3,TRBJ2-5,CAISPGTGTPGETQYF,TGTGCCATCAGTCCCGGGACAGGGACCCCCGGGGAGACCCAGTACTTC
few,15,TRBD2,TRBV5-4,TRBJ2-7,CASSLAASGVYEQYF,TGTGCCAGCAGCTTGGCGGCTAGCGGAGTCTACGAGCAGTACTTC
.,12,.,TRBV6-4,TRBJ1-2,CASSPVGLARTF,TGTGCCAGCAGCCCAGTGGGGCTGGCTAGGACCTTC
.,16,.,TRBV30,TRBJ1-5,CAWDLPGHPRGGPQHF,TGTGCCTGGGACCTACCGGGACACCCTAGGGGGGGGCCCCAGCATTTT
few,15,.,TRBV14,TRBJ2-7,CASSQRQPTSYEQYF,TGTGCCAGCAGCCAACGACAGCCCACCTCCTACGAGCAGTACTTC
few,16,TRBD1,TRBV5-1,TRBJ1-2,CASSSRTGTTRHGYTF,TGCGCCAGCAGCTCGCGGACAGGGACGACTCGCCATGGCTACACCTTC
.,16,.,TRBV5-1,TRBJ2-3,CASSLALGGLTDTQYF,TGCGCCAGCAGCTTGGCCTTGGGGGGATTGACAGATACGCAGTATTTT
.,13,TRBD1,TRBV30,TRBJ1-6,CAWTGTVPITLHF,TGTGCCTGGACCGGGACAGTACCCATCACCCTCCACTTT
.,13,TRBD2,TRBV27,TRBJ2-7,CASSSGGGGVQYF,TGTGCCAGCAGTTCCGGGGGGGGCGGGGTGCAGTACTTC
.,14,TRBD2,TRBV5-1,TRBJ2-1,CASRVLAGDNEQFF,TGCGCCAGCAGAGTACTAGCGGGAGACAATGAGCAGTTCTTC
.,13,.,TRBV29-1,TRBJ2-2,CSGGLHNTGELFF,TGCAGCGGTGGGCTTCACAACACCGGGGAGCTGTTTTTT
.,14,.,TRBV18,TRBJ1-1,CASSRSGERTEAFF,TGTGCCAGCTCACGATCGGGGGAGCGAACTGAAGCTTTCTTT
few,10,.,TRBV7-9,TRBJ1-2,CASRGGGYTF,TGTGCCAGCAGGGGAGGTGGCTACACCTTC
.,13,.,TRBV28,TRBJ1-2,CASRSRVGYGYTF,TGTGCCAGCAGGAGCAGGGTTGGCTATGGCTACACCTTC